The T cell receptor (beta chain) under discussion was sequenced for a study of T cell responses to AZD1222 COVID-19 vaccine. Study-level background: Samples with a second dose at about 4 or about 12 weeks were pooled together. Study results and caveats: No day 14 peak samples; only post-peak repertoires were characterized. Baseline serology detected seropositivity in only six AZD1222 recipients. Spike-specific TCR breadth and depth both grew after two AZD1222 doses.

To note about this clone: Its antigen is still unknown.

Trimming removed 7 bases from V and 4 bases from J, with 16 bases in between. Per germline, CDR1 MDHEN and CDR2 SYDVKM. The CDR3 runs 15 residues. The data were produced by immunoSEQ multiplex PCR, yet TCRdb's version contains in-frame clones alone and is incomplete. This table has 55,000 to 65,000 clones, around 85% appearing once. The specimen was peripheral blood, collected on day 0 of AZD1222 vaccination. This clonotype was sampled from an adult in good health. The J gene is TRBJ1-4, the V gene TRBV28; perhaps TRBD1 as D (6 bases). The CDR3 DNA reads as TGTGCCAGCACTCGCTGGTGGGGGCATAATGAAAAACTGTTTTTT. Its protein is CASTRWWGHNEKLFF.